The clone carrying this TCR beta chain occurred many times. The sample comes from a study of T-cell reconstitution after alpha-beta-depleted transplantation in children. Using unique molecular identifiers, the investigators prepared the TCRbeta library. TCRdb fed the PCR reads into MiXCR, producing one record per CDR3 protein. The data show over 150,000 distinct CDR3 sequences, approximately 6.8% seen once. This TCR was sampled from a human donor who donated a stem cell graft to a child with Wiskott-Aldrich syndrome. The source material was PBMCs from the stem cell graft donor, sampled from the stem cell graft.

The CDR3 bases are TGTGCCAGCAGCGAGACAGGGGATAGTTCACCCCTCCACTTT. Protein product: CASSETGDSSPLHF. The chain carries TRBV6-2 or TRBV6-3 and TRBJ1-6; 8 bases map to TRBD1. Trimming removed 6 bases from V and 9 bases from J; junction bases left unmatched: 7. The germline V gene encodes CDR1 MNHEY and CDR2 SVGEGT. The CDR3 has 14 residues.